The clone carrying this T cell receptor (beta chain) occurred once. This specimen comes from a study of blood T cell repertoires in COVID-19. Study-level background: Whether acute or convalescent, the COVID-19 samples came from the United States, Italy and Spain. PBMCs, B-cell-depleted T cells, or T cells were the source of the cDNA or gDNA that made up the material.

Germline V gene lookup returns CDR1 LGHNA and CDR2 YNFKEQ. The CDR3 sequence is 16 residues long. Between the trimmed V and J ends, which lost 4 bases and 4 bases, there was a span of 16 bases. Enrolled during active infection, Seattle patients were then followed longitudinally. Source study methods: Researchers report that nucleated cell counts were estimated from reference gene primer amplification. Here immunoSEQ multiplex PCR was the method, and the copy in TCRdb shows in-frame clones only, minus some. That table gives V, J and clone size, and the DNA gave D and trimming. The sample has some 110,000 clones, about 74% seen once; the top ten hold 4.5% to 6%.

Sequenced material: peripheral blood. V usage is TRBV4-2 and J usage is TRBJ2-2; maybe TRBD2 (6 bases). The sequence was obtained from a man older than 75 with COVID-19, enrolled during active disease. The CDR3 DNA reads as TGTGCCAGCAGCCGGGAGGCAGGGCAAGTCACCGGGGAGCTGTTTTTT. Encoded protein: CASSREAGQVTGELFF.